This T cell receptor beta chain emerged from a study of siplizumab effects on memory and regulatory T cells. Points from the study as a whole: In unstimulated cells, naive T cells appeared more diverse than memory T cells and seemed major alloresponse contributors.

Of note for this clone: Antigen unknown.

Assay: immunoSEQ multiplex PCR; the TCRdb copy retains only in-frame clones and omits some. There are approximately 110,000 clones in the sample; just over 90% occur only once, and about 0.78% lies in the top ten. The CDR3 runs 15 residues. Germline V gives CDR1 MNHNS, CDR2 SASEGT. The V and J ends lost 8 bases and 4 bases, in that order; junction bases with no gene match: 6. This TCR came from a human donor in good health. The specimen was Tregs sorted from blood. V is TRBV6-1 and J is TRBJ2-7, with TRBD2 matching 15 bases. CDR3: CASVPGLAGGYEQYF. For the CDR3, the DNA is TGTGCCAGCGTCCCGGGACTAGCGGGAGGATACGAGCAGTACTTC.